The sequence of this T cell receptor (beta chain) was determined in a study of T cells in narcolepsy (dated by TCRdb to 2016 to 2019). For the wider study: Healthy control donors were enrolled in the study alongside patients who had narcolepsy type 1 or type 2 (NT1, NT2). To look for autoreactive T cells in narcolepsy patients that target self-antigens of hypocretin neurons (hypocretin, TRIB2), the study used TCR Vbeta sequencing to follow clonotypes in blood and CSF.

Broad study findings and their caveats: Patients and controls had comparable numbers of sequenced blood memory CD4+ clonotypes, averaging about 39,000 and 35,000, respectively. According to the report, autoreactive clonotypes were detected serially in the blood of the same patients and of different patients, but not in healthy controls. No sequences matching autoreactive T cell clones were present in some of the blood memory CD4+ repertoires from patients and controls. In plots comparing CSF and blood CD4+ T cell clonotypes from the same patient, HCRT-specific and TRIB2-specific autoreactive clonotypes were highlighted.

Reading from cysteine to phenylalanine, the CDR3 counts 12 amino acids. Only the CDR3 region is kept as DNA, spanning 36 bases read in frame from base 1. Relative to germline, V is 4 bases shorter and J is 3 bases shorter, with 7 bases between their ends. CDR1 SGHKS and CDR2 YYEKEE were looked up in the germline V gene (reference sequence). On this clone itself: No antigen is known for it. Per-base qualities were not stored, and no clone one base away is much larger.

The library came from the immunoSEQ multiplex PCR assay. TCRdb mirrors the immuneACCESS table, restricted to in-frame sequences. Some clones are absent from its copies; in checked studies, under half trace to an unresolved V gene, and the reason for the others is unknown. For this sample the table gives tens of thousands of clones, of which 75% to 90% were detected only once. Of the sample, roughly 1.7% falls within the top ten clones. Memory CD4+ T cells were sorted ex vivo from peripheral blood of narcolepsy patients and healthy controls for TCR Vbeta sequencing. This receptor chain uses TRBV5-5 and TRBJ2-5; no D segment can be confidently identified. This TCR derives from a human donor in good health. The sample consisted of memory (CD45RA-) CD4+ T cells from blood. Reading the label with the study, this specimen's cell subset or site is: memory T cells sorted ex vivo from peripheral blood. The CDR3 region: CASSHPKETQYF. The nucleotide sequence is TGTGCCAGCAGCCACCCTAAAGAGACCCAGTACTTC.